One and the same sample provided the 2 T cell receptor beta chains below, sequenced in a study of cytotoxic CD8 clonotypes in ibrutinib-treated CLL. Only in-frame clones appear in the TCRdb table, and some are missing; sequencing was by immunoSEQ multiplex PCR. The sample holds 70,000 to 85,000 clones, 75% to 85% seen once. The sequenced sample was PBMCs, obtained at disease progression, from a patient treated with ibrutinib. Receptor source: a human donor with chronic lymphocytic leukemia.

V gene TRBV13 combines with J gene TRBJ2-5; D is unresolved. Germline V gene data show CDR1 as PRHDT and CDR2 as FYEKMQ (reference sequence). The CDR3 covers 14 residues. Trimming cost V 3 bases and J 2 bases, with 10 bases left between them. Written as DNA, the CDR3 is TGTGCCAGCAGCTTCGGTATGCAGCAAGAGACCCAGTACTTC. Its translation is CASSFGMQQETQYF.

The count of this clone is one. The chain's CDR3 is CASSLAFSYEQYF. The CDR3 bases are TGCGCCAGCAGCTTGGCCTTCTCCTACGAGCAGTACTTC. The chain recombines TRBV5-1 with TRBJ2-7, with no clear D. Trimming removed 0 bases at V and 0 bases at J, with 4 bases between. This CDR3 is built from 13 residues. Germline V gene sequence: CDR1 SGHRS, CDR2 YFSETQ.